A selection of T cell receptor beta chains follows, all from one sample in a study of cytomegalovirus exposure and HLA in healthy donors. TCRdb's copy holds only in-frame clones and misses some; the assay was immunoSEQ multiplex PCR. The sample has some 170,000 clones; around nine tenths are singletons. Sequencing was performed on PBMCs. The receptors stem from a woman in her 30s in good health and CMV-seronegative. Both conserved end residues are trimmed from each CDR3. Not every row has a clone size; where given, it reads once, few, many or a size class.

V: TRBV6-5
size: .
J: TRBJ2-6
CDR3: ASSYLADSGANVLT

V: TRBV5-8
size: .
J: TRBJ1-2
CDR3: ASSARAGALGDGYT

V: TRBV13
size: .
J: TRBJ1-1
CDR3: ASSLDTSMNTEAF

V: TRBV5-4
size: .
J: TRBJ1-3
CDR3: ASSPTRSTGSPGNTIY

V: TRBV7-9
size: .
J: TRBJ1-2
CDR3: ASSSGTGLSYGYT

V: TRBV18
size: .
J: TRBJ2-7
CDR3: ASSPPRGQELYEQY

V: TRBV6-5
size: .
J: TRBJ1-1
CDR3: ASGQSPHPVAF

V: TRBV4-1
size: .
J: TRBJ1-3
CDR3: ASSQSGMSGNTIY

V: TRBV6-4
size: .
J: TRBJ2-5
CDR3: ASSWTSGGSRETQY

V: TRBV2
size: .
J: TRBJ1-4
CDR3: ASLTGVREKLF

V: TRBV6-1
size: .
J: TRBJ1-1
CDR3: ASSDGQVNTEAF

V: TRBV13
size: .
J: TRBJ2-7
CDR3: ASSLVSAPYEQY

V: TRBV7-9
size: .
J: TRBJ2-3
CDR3: ASSLFRGGTDTQY

V: TRBV4-3
size: once
J: TRBJ1-1
CDR3: ASSQDRAGNTEAF

V: TRBV6-5
size: .
J: TRBJ1-6
CDR3: ASSYSYSQSDSPLH

V: TRBV7-7
size: .
J: TRBJ2-1
CDR3: ASSLVGGDEQF

V: TRBV19
size: .
J: TRBJ1-3
CDR3: ASNKGLVFTGNTIY

V: TRBV30
size: .
J: TRBJ1-6
CDR3: AWSWGTTVNSPLH

V: TRBV9
size: .
J: TRBJ2-3
CDR3: ASSAEGGQGTDTQY

V: TRBV5-1
size: .
J: TRBJ2-3
CDR3: ASSFGNGESDTQY

V: TRBV27
size: .
J: TRBJ1-1
CDR3: ASSFTVNTEAF

V: TRBV6-6
size: .
J: TRBJ2-1
CDR3: ASSYSYWTPNNEQF

V: TRBV6-5
size: .
J: TRBJ1-1
CDR3: ASSQSQNTEAF

V: TRBV7-2
size: .
J: TRBJ2-4
CDR3: ASSDRRVAKNIQY

V: TRBV9
size: .
J: TRBJ1-3
CDR3: ASSVSQGHTIY

V: TRBV9
size: .
J: TRBJ2-7
CDR3: ASSVSHLAGAYEQY

V: TRBV10-2
size: .
J: TRBJ1-5
CDR3: ASSDPGISQPQH

V: TRBV5-4
size: .
J: TRBJ2-5
CDR3: ASSPPGLAGNRETQY

V: TRBV27
size: .
J: TRBJ1-6
CDR3: ASSRRDNLSPLH

V: TRBV7-9
size: .
J: TRBJ1-3
CDR3: ASSSNDLGGAGNTIY

V: TRBV2
size: .
J: TRBJ2-5
CDR3: ASSLSGVQETQY

V: TRBV6-6
size: .
J: TRBJ1-5
CDR3: ASSTSSYQPQH

V: TRBV19
size: .
J: TRBJ2-7
CDR3: ASSISGESYEQY

V: TRBV29-1
size: .
J: TRBJ2-3
CDR3: SVIHGGTDTQY

V: TRBV5-6
size: .
J: TRBJ1-6
CDR3: ASITLGQGNSPLH

V: TRBV2
size: .
J: TRBJ1-1
CDR3: ASSDLIMNTEAF

V: TRBV5-1
size: .
J: TRBJ2-5
CDR3: ASSLDGGASETQY

V: TRBV7-2
size: .
J: TRBJ1-5
CDR3: ASSPDRGYQPQH

V: TRBV6-1
size: .
J: TRBJ2-1
CDR3: ASSESTWHEQF

V: TRBV7-9
size: .
J: TRBJ2-3
CDR3: ASSLITGGASSDTQY

V: TRBV6-4
size: .
J: TRBJ2-5
CDR3: ASSVASFSGTQY

V: TRBV5-5
size: once
J: TRBJ2-5
CDR3: ASSNTGFSEQETQY

V: TRBV6-5
size: .
J: TRBJ2-5
CDR3: ASSYFRGPGTQY

V: TRBV19
size: few
J: TRBJ1-5
CDR3: ASSRTESQPQH

V: TRBV6-1
size: .
J: TRBJ2-7
CDR3: ASSEGRGGLYEQY

V: TRBV2
size: .
J: TRBJ2-2
CDR3: ASSTGTQTGELF

V: TRBV5-6
size: .
J: TRBJ1-1
CDR3: ASSLFRGGMNTEAF